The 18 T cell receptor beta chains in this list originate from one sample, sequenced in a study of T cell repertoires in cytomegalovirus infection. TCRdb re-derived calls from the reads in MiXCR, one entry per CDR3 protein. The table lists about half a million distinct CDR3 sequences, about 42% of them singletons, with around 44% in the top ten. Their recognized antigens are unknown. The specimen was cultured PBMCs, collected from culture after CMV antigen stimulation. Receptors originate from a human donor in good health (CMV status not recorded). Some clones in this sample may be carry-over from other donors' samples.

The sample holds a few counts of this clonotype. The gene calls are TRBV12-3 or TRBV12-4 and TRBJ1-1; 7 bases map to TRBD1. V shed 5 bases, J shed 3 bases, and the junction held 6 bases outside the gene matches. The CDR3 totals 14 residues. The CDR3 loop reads CASSITGEDTEAFF. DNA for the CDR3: TGTGCCAGCAGTATAACAGGGGAGGACACTGAAGCTTTCTTT.

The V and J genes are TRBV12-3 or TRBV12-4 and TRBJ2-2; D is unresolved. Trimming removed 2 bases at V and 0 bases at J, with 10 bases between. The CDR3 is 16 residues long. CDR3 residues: CASSLFWPTNTGELFF. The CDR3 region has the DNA TGTGCCAGCAGTTTATTTTGGCCAACGAACACCGGGGAGCTGTTTTTT.

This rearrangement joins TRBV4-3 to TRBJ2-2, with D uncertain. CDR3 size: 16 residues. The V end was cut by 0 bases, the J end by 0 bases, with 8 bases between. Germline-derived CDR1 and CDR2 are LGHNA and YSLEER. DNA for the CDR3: TGCGCCAGCAGCCAAGAAGTTTCGACGAACACCGGGGAGCTGTTTTTT. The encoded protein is CASSQEVSTNTGELFF.

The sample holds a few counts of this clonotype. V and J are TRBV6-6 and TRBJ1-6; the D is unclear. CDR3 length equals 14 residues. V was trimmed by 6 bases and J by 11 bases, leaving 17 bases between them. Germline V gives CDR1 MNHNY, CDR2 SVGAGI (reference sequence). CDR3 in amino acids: CASRDRTEGTPLHF. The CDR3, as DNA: TGTGCCAGCAGGGACCGGACCGAAGGTACACCCCTCCACTTT.

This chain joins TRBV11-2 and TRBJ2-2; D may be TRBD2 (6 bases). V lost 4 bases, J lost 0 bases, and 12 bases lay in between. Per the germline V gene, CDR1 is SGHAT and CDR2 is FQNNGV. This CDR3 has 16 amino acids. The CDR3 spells CASSSASASNTGELFF. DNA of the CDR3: TGTGCCAGCAGCTCAGCTAGCGCTTCGAACACCGGGGAGCTGTTTTTT.

In nucleotides, the CDR3 is TGTGCCAGCAGCAACGGACTCGCCGCTGATACGCAGTATTTT. It is translated as CASSNGLAADTQYF. The V and J genes are TRBV7-2 and TRBJ2-3; D might be TRBD2 (5 bases). This CDR3 has 14 residues. Germline V gene lookup returns CDR1 SGHTA and CDR2 FQGNSA. The V and J ends lost 5 bases and 6 bases respectively, with 15 bases between them. Using reference TRBV7-2 and TRBJ2-3 for the parts outside the CDR3, the full variable domain is GAGVSQSPSNKVTEKGKDVELRCDPISGHTALYWYRQSLGQGLEFLIYFQGNSAPDKSGLPSDRFSAERTGGSVSTLTIQRTQQEDSAVYLCASSNGLAADTQYFGPGTRLTVL.

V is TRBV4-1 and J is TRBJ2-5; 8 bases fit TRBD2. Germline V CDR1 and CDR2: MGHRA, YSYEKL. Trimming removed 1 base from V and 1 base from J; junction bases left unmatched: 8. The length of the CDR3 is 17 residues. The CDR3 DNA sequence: TGCGCCAGCAGCCAAGTGATAGCGGGGATGGCCCAAGAGACCCAGTACTTC. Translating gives CASSQVIAGMAQETQYF.

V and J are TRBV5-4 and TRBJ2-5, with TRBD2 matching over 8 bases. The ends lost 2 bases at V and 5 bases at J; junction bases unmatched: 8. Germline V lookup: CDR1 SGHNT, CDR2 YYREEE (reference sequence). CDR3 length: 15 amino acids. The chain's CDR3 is CASSFPAGDKETQYF. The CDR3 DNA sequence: TGTGCCAGCAGCTTCCCAGCGGGGGACAAGGAGACCCAGTACTTC.

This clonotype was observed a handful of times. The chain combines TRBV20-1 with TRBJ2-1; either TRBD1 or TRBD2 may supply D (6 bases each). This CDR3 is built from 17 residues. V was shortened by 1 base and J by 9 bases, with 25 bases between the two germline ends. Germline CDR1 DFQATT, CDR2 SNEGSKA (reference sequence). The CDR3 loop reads CSARVAGGGPGAGEQFF. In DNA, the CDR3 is TGCAGTGCTAGAGTAGCCGGAGGGGGTCCCGGGGCTGGTGAGCAGTTCTTC.

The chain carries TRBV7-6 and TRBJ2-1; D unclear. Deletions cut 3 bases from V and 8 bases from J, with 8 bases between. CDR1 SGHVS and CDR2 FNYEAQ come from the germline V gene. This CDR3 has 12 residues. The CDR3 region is CASSLGFDEQFF. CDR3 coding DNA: TGTGCCAGCAGCTTGGGGTTCGATGAGCAGTTCTTC.

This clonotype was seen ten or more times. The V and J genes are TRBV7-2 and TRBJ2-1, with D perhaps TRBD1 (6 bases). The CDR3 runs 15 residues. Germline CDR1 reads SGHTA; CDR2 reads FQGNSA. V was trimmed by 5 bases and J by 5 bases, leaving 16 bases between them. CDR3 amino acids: CASSPNRVPNNEQFF. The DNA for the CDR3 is TGTGCCAGCAGCCCGAACAGGGTCCCCAACAATGAGCAGTTCTTC.

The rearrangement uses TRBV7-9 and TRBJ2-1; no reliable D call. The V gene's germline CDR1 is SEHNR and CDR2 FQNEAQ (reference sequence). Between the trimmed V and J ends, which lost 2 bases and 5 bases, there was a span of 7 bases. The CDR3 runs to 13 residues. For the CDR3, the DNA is TGTGCCAGCAGCTTACTCTCGCACAATGAGCAGTTCTTC. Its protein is CASSLLSHNEQFF.

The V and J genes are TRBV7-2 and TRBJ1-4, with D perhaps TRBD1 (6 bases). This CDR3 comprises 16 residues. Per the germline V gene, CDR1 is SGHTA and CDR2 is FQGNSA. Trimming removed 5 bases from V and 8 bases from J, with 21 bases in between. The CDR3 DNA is TGTGCCAGCAGCCCAAGGACCGGGGGCTCGGGGGAAAAACTGTTTTTT. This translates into CASSPRTGGSGEKLFF.

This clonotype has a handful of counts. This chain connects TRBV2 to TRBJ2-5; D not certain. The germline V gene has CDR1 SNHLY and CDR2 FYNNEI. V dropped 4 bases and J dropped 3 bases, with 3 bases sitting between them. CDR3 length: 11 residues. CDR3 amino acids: CASSVEETQYF. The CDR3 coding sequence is TGTGCCAGCAGTGTAGAAGAGACCCAGTACTTC.

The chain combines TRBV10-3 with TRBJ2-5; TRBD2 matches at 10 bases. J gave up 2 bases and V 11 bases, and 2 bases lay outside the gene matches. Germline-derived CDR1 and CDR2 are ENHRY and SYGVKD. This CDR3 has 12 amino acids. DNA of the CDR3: TGTGCCGTTAGCGGGGGGCAAGAGACCCAGTACTTC. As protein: CAVSGGQETQYF.

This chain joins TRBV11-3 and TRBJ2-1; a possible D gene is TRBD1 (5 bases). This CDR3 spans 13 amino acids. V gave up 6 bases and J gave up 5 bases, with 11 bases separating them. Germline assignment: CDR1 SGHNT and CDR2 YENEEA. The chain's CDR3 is CASSSDSHNEQFF. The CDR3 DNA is TGTGCCAGCAGTTCAGACAGCCACAATGAGCAGTTCTTC.

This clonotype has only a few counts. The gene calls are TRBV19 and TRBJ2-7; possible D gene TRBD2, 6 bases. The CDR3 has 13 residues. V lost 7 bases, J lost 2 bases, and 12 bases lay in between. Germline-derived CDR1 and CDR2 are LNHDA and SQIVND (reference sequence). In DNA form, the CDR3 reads TGTGCCAGTATAGGGGAGGCCCCCTACGAGCAGTACTTC. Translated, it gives CASIGEAPYEQYF.

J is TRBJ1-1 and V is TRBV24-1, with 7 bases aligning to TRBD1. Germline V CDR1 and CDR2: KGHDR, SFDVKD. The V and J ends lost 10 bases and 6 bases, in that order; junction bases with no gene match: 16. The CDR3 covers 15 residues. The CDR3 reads CATPLVGQTLSEAFF. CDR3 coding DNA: TGTGCCACACCGCTTGTGGGACAGACTCTCTCTGAAGCTTTCTTT.